This T cell receptor beta chain was retrieved from a study of T cells in tuberculosis. Overall study context: Sequenced TCRs come from CD1B-GMM tetramer-binding T cells. A South African cohort included IGRA-negative adolescents, latently infected IGRA-positive adolescents and adults with active tuberculosis.

Details on this clone: Its target is unknown.

J was trimmed by 8 bases and V by 5 bases; bases with no gene match: 15. The CDR3 runs to 16 residues. Germline V gene data show CDR1 as SGHTA and CDR2 as FQGNSA. Data came from immunoSEQ multiplex PCR; TCRdb stores just in-frame clones and leaves some out. The sample shows several thousand clones, 85% to 95% of them seen only once. Notes on the study in general: Smaller distances to GMM-specific TCRs suggested their expansion in active tuberculosis. The TCR-beta difference was not significant; alpha differences partly reflected length.

Sequenced sample: PBMCs. The chain joins TRBV7-2 to TRBJ1-2; 9 bases agree with TRBD1. The source is an adult with tuberculosis. The CDR3 nucleotides read TGTGCCAGCAGCCGTACCGGGACAGGGCTTTTTTGGGGCTACACCTTC. It codes for CASSRTGTGLFWGYTF.